The T cell receptor beta chain described here comes from a study of technical replicates of blood from several donors. In its sample, this clone was seen once. Assay used: immunoSEQ multiplex PCR; TCRdb lists only in-frame clones, some missing. The table shows about 100,000 clones, with approximately 94% occurring only once. Sequencing input: T cells isolated from PBMCs. The clonotype was recovered from a human donor in good health.

The CDR3 loop is CASKIVGQGNQPQHF. The DNA of the CDR3 is TGTGCCAGCAAAATAGTGGGACAGGGCAATCAGCCCCAGCATTTT. The chain recombines TRBV6-5 with TRBJ1-5; 8 nucleotides agree with TRBD1. The J segment lost 2 bases and the V segment lost 7 bases, leaving 7 bases of the junction unmatched. The CDR3 consists of 15 residues. Looked up from germline, CDR1 is MNHEY and CDR2 is SVGAGI.